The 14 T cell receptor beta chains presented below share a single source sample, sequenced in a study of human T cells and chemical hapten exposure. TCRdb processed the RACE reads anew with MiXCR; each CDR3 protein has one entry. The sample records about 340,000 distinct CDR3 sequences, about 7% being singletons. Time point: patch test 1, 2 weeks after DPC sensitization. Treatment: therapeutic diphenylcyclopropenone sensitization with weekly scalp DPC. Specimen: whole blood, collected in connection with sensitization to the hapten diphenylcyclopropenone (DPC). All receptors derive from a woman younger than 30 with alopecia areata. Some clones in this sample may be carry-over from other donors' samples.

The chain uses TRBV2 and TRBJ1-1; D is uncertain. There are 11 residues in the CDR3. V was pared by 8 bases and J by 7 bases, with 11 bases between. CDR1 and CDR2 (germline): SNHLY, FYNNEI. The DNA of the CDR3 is TGTGCCAGCGGGTTTACTTTTGAAGCTTTCTTT. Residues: CASGFTFEAFF.

The CDR3 sequence: CASTPPGLTGELFF. The CDR3 DNA sequence: TGTGCCAGCACCCCGCCGGGGCTCACCGGGGAGCTGTTTTTT. V usage is TRBV6-5 and J usage is TRBJ2-2; D could derive from TRBD1 or TRBD2 (5 bases each). Per the germline V gene, CDR1 is MNHEY and CDR2 is SVGAGI. There are 14 residues in the CDR3. V gave up 7 bases and J gave up 4 bases, with 13 bases separating them.

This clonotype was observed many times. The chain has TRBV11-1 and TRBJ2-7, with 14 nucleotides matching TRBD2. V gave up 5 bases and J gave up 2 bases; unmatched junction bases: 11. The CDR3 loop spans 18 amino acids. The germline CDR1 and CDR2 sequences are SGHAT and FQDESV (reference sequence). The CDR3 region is CASSPLPGLAGAAYEQYF. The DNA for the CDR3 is TGTGCCAGCAGCCCCCTCCCGGGACTAGCGGGGGCCGCCTACGAGCAGTACTTC.

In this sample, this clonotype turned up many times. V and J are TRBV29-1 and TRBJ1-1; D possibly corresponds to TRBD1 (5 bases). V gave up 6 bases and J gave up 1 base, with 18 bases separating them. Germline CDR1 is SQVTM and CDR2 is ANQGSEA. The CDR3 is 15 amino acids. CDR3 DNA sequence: TGCAGCGTCGGTAGGGACCCCGGACCGAACACTGAAGCTTTCTTT. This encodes CSVGRDPGPNTEAFF.

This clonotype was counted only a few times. The CDR3 protein is CSVELSSKADTQYF. The CDR3 region has the DNA TGCAGCGTTGAGTTGTCTAGCAAGGCAGATACGCAGTATTTT. This chain links TRBV29-1 with TRBJ2-3, with a tentative D call TRBD2 (5 bases). The CDR3 covers 14 residues. Trimming pared 3 bases from V and 4 bases from J, leaving 14 bases between. Germline CDR1 is SQVTM and CDR2 is ANQGSEA.

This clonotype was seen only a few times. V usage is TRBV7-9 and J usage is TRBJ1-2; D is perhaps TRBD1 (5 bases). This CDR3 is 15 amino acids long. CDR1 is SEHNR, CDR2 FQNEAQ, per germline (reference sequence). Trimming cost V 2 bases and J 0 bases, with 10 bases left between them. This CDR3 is CASSLLSGPNYGYTF. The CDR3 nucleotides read TGTGCCAGCAGCTTATTGTCAGGGCCTAACTATGGCTACACCTTC.

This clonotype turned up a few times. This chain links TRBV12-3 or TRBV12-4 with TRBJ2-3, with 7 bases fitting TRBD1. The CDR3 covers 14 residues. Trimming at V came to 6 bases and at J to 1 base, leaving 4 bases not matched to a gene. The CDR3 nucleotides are TGTGCCAGCAGAACAGGGGTCGGCACAGATACGCAGTATTTT. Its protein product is CASRTGVGTDTQYF.

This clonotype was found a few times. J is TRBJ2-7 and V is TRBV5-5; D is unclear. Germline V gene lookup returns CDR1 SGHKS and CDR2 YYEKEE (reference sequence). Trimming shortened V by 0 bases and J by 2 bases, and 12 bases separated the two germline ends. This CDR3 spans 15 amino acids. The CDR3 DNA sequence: TGTGCCAGCAGCTTGGGGAGAGATCTACCCTACGAGCAGTACTTC. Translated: CASSLGRDLPYEQYF.

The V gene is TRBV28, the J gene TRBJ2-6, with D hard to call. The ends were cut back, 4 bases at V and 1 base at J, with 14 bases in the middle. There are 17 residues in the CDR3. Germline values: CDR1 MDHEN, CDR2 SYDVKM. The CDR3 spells CASSSTPSGSGANVLTF. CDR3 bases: TGTGCCAGCAGTTCCACCCCCTCGGGTTCTGGGGCCAACGTCCTGACTTTC.

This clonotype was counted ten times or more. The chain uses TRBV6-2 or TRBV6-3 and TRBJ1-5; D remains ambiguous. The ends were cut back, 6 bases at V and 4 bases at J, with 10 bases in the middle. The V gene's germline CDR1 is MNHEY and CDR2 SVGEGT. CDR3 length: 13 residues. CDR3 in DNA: TGTGCCAGCAGGTTTTCGTTGAATCAGCCCCAGCATTTT. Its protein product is CASRFSLNQPQHF.

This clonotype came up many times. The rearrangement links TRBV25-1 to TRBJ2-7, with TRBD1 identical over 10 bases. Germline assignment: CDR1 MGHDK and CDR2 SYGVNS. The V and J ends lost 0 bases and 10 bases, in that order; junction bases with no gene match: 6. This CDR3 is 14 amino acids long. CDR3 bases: TGTGCCAGCAGTGAATACGGGGGACAGGGGAGTCAGTACTTC. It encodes CASSEYGGQGSQYF.

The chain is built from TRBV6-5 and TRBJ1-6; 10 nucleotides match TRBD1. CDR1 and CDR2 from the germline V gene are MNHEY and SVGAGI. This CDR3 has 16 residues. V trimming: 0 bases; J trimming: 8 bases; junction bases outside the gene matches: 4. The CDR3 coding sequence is TGTGCCAGCAGTTACTCAAAAGGGACAGGGGATTCACCCCTCCACTTT. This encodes CASSYSKGTGDSPLHF.

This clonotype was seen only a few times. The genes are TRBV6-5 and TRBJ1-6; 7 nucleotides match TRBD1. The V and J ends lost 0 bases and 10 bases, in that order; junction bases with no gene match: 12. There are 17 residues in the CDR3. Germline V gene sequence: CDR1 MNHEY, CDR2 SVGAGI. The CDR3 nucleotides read TGTGCCAGCAGTTACTCCCTCGAGGGGGCAAAGAGGTCACCCCTCCACTTT. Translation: CASSYSLEGAKRSPLHF.

The CDR3 bases are TGTGCCAGCAGTTACTTGGGACGGAAGAACACTGAAGCTTTCTTT. Protein: CASSYLGRKNTEAFF. V and J are TRBV6-5 and TRBJ1-1, with TRBD1 as a possible D gene (5 bases). Germline values: CDR1 MNHEY, CDR2 SVGAGI. The V gene lost 1 base and the J gene lost 1 base, with 10 bases spanning the gap. The CDR3 spans 15 residues.